One and the same sample provided the 29 T cell receptor beta chains below, sequenced in a study of T cell changes during pregnancy in multiple sclerosis (dated 2019 in TCRdb). Libraries were constructed by the immunoSEQ multiplex PCR assay. What TCRdb holds here is the immuneACCESS table cut down to in-frame rearrangements. Part of the clones is not present; checked against another copy, under half of the missing clones reflect an unresolved V gene, and the others are unexplained. This sample has roughly 50,000 clones in its table, and about 91% of those were observed once. The top ten hold over 1% of the sample. The sequenced sample was peripheral blood, obtained after pregnancy. The receptors come from a female donor in good health, enrolled as a control in a pregnancy study.

The CDR3 bases are TGTGCCAGCAGCTTTTATCCCGCGGGGGGAGATTATAATTCACCCCTCCACTTT. This translates into CASSFYPAGGDYNSPLHF. The chain employs TRBV7-2 and TRBJ1-6; a weak D match, TRBD1 (5 bases). The CDR3 has 18 amino acids. The V and J ends lost 3 bases and 4 bases respectively, with 19 bases between them. Germline V gene data show CDR1 as SGHTA and CDR2 as FQGNSA.

This clone has just a few counts. The chain carries TRBV6-1 and TRBJ2-7, with D hard to call. The CDR3 runs to 14 residues. V was clipped by 7 bases and J by 0 bases, with 13 bases between them. Germline CDR1 MNHNS, CDR2 SASEGT. This chain's CDR3 is CASKRDLSSYEQYF. CDR3 bases: TGTGCCAGCAAACGAGACTTGAGCTCCTACGAGCAGTACTTC.

This rearrangement joins TRBV29-1 to TRBJ1-4, with 9 bases aligning to TRBD1. Germline CDR1 is SQVTM and CDR2 is ANQGSEA. The V gene end was trimmed by 6 bases and the J gene end by 6 bases; junction bases not matched to a gene: 11. This CDR3 has 15 amino acids. CDR3 loop: CSVRGTGLADEKLFF. The CDR3 DNA sequence: TGCAGCGTGAGGGGGACAGGGCTGGCGGATGAAAAACTGTTTTTT.

The gene calls are TRBV11-2 and TRBJ2-5, with D unresolved. There are 14 residues in the CDR3. The V end lost 0 bases, the J end lost 2 bases, and 7 bases lay between the germline ends. Germline assignment: CDR1 SGHAT and CDR2 FQNNGV. CDR3 region: CASSLEFSQETQYF. Here the CDR3 DNA reads TGTGCCAGCAGCTTAGAATTTTCTCAAGAGACCCAGTACTTC. Variable domain in full (rest from reference TRBV11-2 and TRBJ2-5): EAGVAQSPRYKIIEKRQSVAFWCNPISGHATLYWYQQILGQGPKLLIQFQNNGVVDDSQLPKDRFSAERLKGVDSTLKIQPAKLEDSAVYLCASSLEFSQETQYFGPGTRLLVL.

The chain carries TRBV7-2 and TRBJ1-1; no clear D. This CDR3 contains 15 residues. Germline CDR1 is SGHTA and CDR2 is FQGNSA. With 0 bases removed from V and 0 bases from J, the gap between germline ends came to 8 bases. The chain's CDR3 is CASSLASQLNTEAFF. The CDR3 DNA reads TGTGCCAGCAGCTTAGCGTCACAGCTGAACACTGAAGCTTTCTTT.

This chain links TRBV7-8 with TRBJ2-7; perhaps TRBD2 as D (5 bases). Germline lookup yields CDR1 SGHVS and CDR2 FQNEAQ. The CDR3 covers 13 residues. Trimming took 1 base from V and 7 from J, leaving 11 bases between them. The CDR3 loop is CASSLGPTGEQYF. As DNA, the CDR3 is TGTGCCAGCAGCTTAGGGCCAACGGGGGAGCAGTACTTC.

The chain is built from TRBV7-9 and TRBJ1-1; the D gene is possibly TRBD1 (6 bases). The V gene lost 5 bases and the J gene lost 1 base, with 14 bases spanning the gap. This CDR3 has 15 residues. CDR1 SEHNR and CDR2 FQNEAQ come from the germline V gene (reference sequence). In DNA form, the CDR3 reads TGTGCCAGCAGCCCACCCACGACAGGGAACACTGAAGCTTTCTTT. It translates to CASSPPTTGNTEAFF.

CDR3 sequence: CASSLRTGGLGELFF. The CDR3 region has the DNA TGTGCCAGCAGCCTAAGAACAGGGGGCCTCGGGGAGCTGTTTTTT. The chain couples TRBV11-2 to TRBJ2-2; 9 nucleotides line up with TRBD1. V shed 5 bases, J shed 7 bases, and the junction held 8 bases outside the gene matches. The CDR3 consists of 15 residues. In germline, CDR1 is SGHAT, CDR2 FQNNGV.

The chain joins TRBV7-7 to TRBJ2-7, with 8 nucleotides matching TRBD2. Per germline, CDR1 SSHAT and CDR2 FNYEAQ (reference sequence). The ends lost 2 bases at V and 3 bases at J; junction bases unmatched: 6. The CDR3 extends over 15 amino acids. This CDR3 reads CASSLRGGGNYEQYF. In DNA form, the CDR3 reads TGTGCCAGCAGCTTACGTGGCGGGGGGAACTACGAGCAGTACTTC.

The chain couples TRBV19 to TRBJ1-3, with D hard to call. V lost 6 bases and J lost 0, with 12 bases in between. The CDR3 runs 15 residues. Germline lookup yields CDR1 LNHDA and CDR2 SQIVND (reference sequence). Here the CDR3 reads CASRMPGGSGNTIYF. The CDR3 coding sequence is TGTGCCAGTAGAATGCCCGGCGGCTCTGGAAACACCATATATTTT.

The chain employs TRBV29-1 and TRBJ1-1, with TRBD1 matching 8 bases. The CDR3 covers 13 residues. V trimming: 5 bases; J trimming: 7 bases; junction bases outside the gene matches: 9. Germline CDR1 SQVTM, CDR2 ANQGSEA. The CDR3 spells CSVLTGGGGEAFF. The DNA for the CDR3 is TGCAGCGTTCTAACAGGGGGAGGCGGTGAAGCTTTCTTT.

CDR3 amino acids: CASSYSRGQANEKLFF. The CDR3, as DNA: TGTGCCAGCAGTTACTCGAGGGGACAGGCAAATGAAAAACTGTTTTTT. The chain couples TRBV6-6 to TRBJ1-4, with 8 bases lining up with TRBD1. After removal of 0 bases from V and 5 bases from J, the junction contained 5 bases not matched to a gene. Germline V gene sequence: CDR1 MNHNY, CDR2 SVGAGI (reference sequence). The CDR3 is made up of 16 amino acids.

The chain uses TRBV28 and TRBJ1-3, with 8 nucleotides matching TRBD1. V lost 7 bases and J lost 4; bases outside the gene matches: 12. Germline lookup yields CDR1 MDHEN and CDR2 SYDVKM. The CDR3 totals 16 residues. The CDR3 region has the DNA TGTGCCAGCATATGGGGTTCCAGGACAGGGGGAAACACCATATATTTT. Its translation: CASIWGSRTGGNTIYF.

V is TRBV7-2 and J is TRBJ2-7; 7 positions match TRBD2. CDR1 is SGHTA, CDR2 FQGNSA, per germline. The V gene end was trimmed by 8 bases and the J gene end by 5 bases; junction bases not matched to a gene: 6. This CDR3 region has 12 residues. CDR3 sequence reads: CASGGGGDEQYF. DNA for the CDR3: TGTGCCAGCGGCGGGGGAGGGGACGAGCAGTACTTC.

The V gene is TRBV9, the J gene TRBJ2-3, with 7 bases lining up with TRBD2. Germline lookup yields CDR1 SGDLS and CDR2 YYNGEE. This CDR3 is 14 amino acids long. Losses at the gene ends were 3 bases for V and 1 base for J; bases not matched to a gene: 2. CDR3 nucleotides: TGTGCCAGCAGCGCGACTAGCCGCACAGATACGCAGTATTTT. Translation: CASSATSRTDTQYF.

The J gene is TRBJ2-3, the V gene TRBV10-3; D not resolved. Germline loops: CDR1 ENHRY, CDR2 SYGVKD. V lost 3 bases and J 3 bases, leaving 10 bases between the germline ends. This CDR3 region has 14 residues. CDR3 nucleotides: TGTGCCATCAGTGAAGATCGAGAAACAGATACGCAGTATTTT. This gives the protein CAISEDRETDTQYF.

This clone was counted once. The CDR3 sequence: CASSPPGPGTGRTGYTF. DNA for the CDR3: TGTGCCAGCAGTCCCCCCGGCCCCGGGACAGGGAGAACGGGCTACACCTTC. The chain is built from TRBV27 and TRBJ1-2; 9 bases are a match to TRBD1. Germline loops: CDR1 MNHEY, CDR2 SMNVEV (reference sequence). V lost 5 bases, J lost 8 bases, and 18 bases stayed unmatched. The CDR3 extends over 17 amino acids.

This clone has just one count. The CDR3 spells CASSLVNSFYEQYF. The DNA of the CDR3 is TGCGCCAGCAGCTTGGTAAACAGTTTCTACGAGCAGTACTTC. This chain links TRBV5-1 with TRBJ2-7; D is ambiguous. The germline V gene encodes CDR1 SGHRS and CDR2 YFSETQ. Trimming removed 0 bases from V and 3 bases from J, with 10 bases in between. The CDR3 is made up of 14 amino acids.

The count of this clone is one. The chain carries TRBV27 and TRBJ2-1; no reliable D call. V was trimmed by 3 bases and J by 6 bases, leaving 9 bases between them. The CDR3 extends over 13 amino acids. From germline, CDR1 is MNHEY and CDR2 SMNVEV (reference sequence). The CDR3 DNA reads as TGTGCCAGCAGTTTCCTCCCCTCCAATGAGCAGTTCTTC. Its protein is CASSFLPSNEQFF.

Remarks on this clone: Germline and junction disagree at one end, which may indicate a read error. J is TRBJ2-1 and V is TRBV7-7; tentative D call: TRBD2 (6 bases). CDR3 length: 14 amino acids. Germline assignment: CDR1 SSHAT and CDR2 FNYEAQ (reference sequence). CDR3 coding DNA: TGTGCTAGCAGCTTAGGTGGGAGGTCACATGAGCAGTTCTTC. It encodes CASSLGGRSHEQFF.

This clone was recorded only once. The chain couples TRBV30 to TRBJ2-3; tentatively, D is TRBD2 (5 bases). The CDR3 is made up of 15 amino acids. Trimming took off 4 bases at V and 0 bases at J, with 14 bases between the two ends. Germline V CDR1 and CDR2: GTSNPN, SVGIG (reference sequence). CDR3 region: CAWTSLAASTDTQYF. DNA of the CDR3: TGTGCCTGGACATCCCTAGCCGCTAGCACAGATACGCAGTATTTT. The full variable domain, rest sourced from reference TRBV30 and TRBJ2-3, is SQTIHQWPATLVQPVGSPLSLECTVEGTSNPNLYWYRQAAGRGLQLLFYSVGIGQISSEVPQNLSASRPQDRQFILSSKKLLLSDSGFYLCAWTSLAASTDTQYFGPGTRLTVL.

This clone has only a few counts. This rearrangement joins TRBV4-2 to TRBJ1-4, with 9 nucleotides matching TRBD1. The CDR3 is 16 amino acids. With V trimmed by 2 bases and J by 4 bases, 5 bases remained unmatched. The V gene's germline CDR1 is LGHNA and CDR2 YNFKEQ. The CDR3 bases are TGTGCCAGCAGCCAATCGACGGGACAGGGTAATGAAAAACTGTTTTTT. Its protein product is CASSQSTGQGNEKLFF.

The CDR3 bases are TGTGCCAGCTCCCTAATGAGGGCGGAGGATCAGCCCCAGCATTTT. Protein product: CASSLMRAEDQPQHF. This chain joins TRBV18 and TRBJ1-5, with D hard to call. Germline V lookup: CDR1 KGHSH, CDR2 LQKENI. This CDR3 region has 15 residues. V lost 6 bases, J lost 5 bases, and 17 bases lay in between.

This clone was picked up one time. The V and J genes are TRBV6-5 and TRBJ1-2; possible D gene TRBD1, 5 bases. Trimming stripped 4 bases from V and 0 bases from J, with 15 bases between. The length of the CDR3 is 16 residues. Germline V gives CDR1 MNHEY, CDR2 SVGAGI. This chain's CDR3 is CASSSPSTDSNYGYTF. CDR3 DNA: TGTGCCAGCAGTTCGCCGTCGACAGACTCTAACTATGGCTACACCTTC.

V and J are TRBV5-1 and TRBJ2-2; D perhaps matches TRBD2 (7 bases). Per the germline V gene, CDR1 is SGHRS and CDR2 is YFSETQ. V lost 7 bases, J lost 1 base, and 11 bases lay in between. The CDR3 is 14 amino acids. CDR3 amino acids: CASGGGRNTGELFF. CDR3 coding DNA: TGCGCCAGCGGGGGCGGGAGGAACACCGGGGAGCTGTTTTTT.

This chain links TRBV7-2 with TRBJ1-1, with a tentative D call TRBD1 (5 bases). Trimming cost V 7 bases and J 4 bases, with 16 bases left between them. Germline V gene sequence: CDR1 SGHTA, CDR2 FQGNSA. The CDR3 sequence is 14 residues long. This CDR3 is CASIAPVRVTEAFF. For the CDR3, the DNA is TGTGCCAGCATTGCCCCGGTCAGGGTCACTGAAGCTTTCTTT. The whole variable domain, remainder taken from reference TRBV7-2 and TRBJ1-1, is GAGVSQSPSNKVTEKGKDVELRCDPISGHTALYWYRQSLGQGLEFLIYFQGNSAPDKSGLPSDRFSAERTGGSVSTLTIQRTQQEDSAVYLCASIAPVRVTEAFFGQGTRLTVV.

The V gene is TRBV27, the J gene TRBJ2-7, with 10 positions matching TRBD2. Unmatched junction bases numbered 9, after V lost 6 bases and J lost 4 bases. CDR1 and CDR2 from the germline V gene are MNHEY and SMNVEV (reference sequence). CDR3 length equals 15 residues. CDR3 in amino acids: CASSRTSGRRYEQYF. The CDR3 DNA sequence: TGTGCCAGCAGCAGGACTAGCGGTAGGCGTTACGAGCAGTACTTC.

The rearrangement links TRBV19 to TRBJ2-7; D possibly corresponds to TRBD1 (5 bases). Germline V gives CDR1 LNHDA, CDR2 SQIVND (reference sequence). The CDR3 extends over 16 amino acids. Trimming took off 1 base at V and 2 bases at J, with 15 bases between the two ends. The DNA of the CDR3 is TGTGCCAGTAGTATAGGCGCCTACAGGTTACCCTACGAGCAGTACTTC. Protein: CASSIGAYRLPYEQYF.

This clone was found once. The J gene is TRBJ1-2, the V gene TRBV11-2, with unresolved D. The germline V gene encodes CDR1 SGHAT and CDR2 FQNNGV. This CDR3 contains 13 residues. Trimming shortened V by 3 bases and J by 6 bases, and 11 bases separated the two germline ends. The CDR3: CASSFGHVNGYTF. The CDR3 nucleotides are TGTGCCAGCAGCTTTGGGCACGTTAATGGCTACACCTTC.